The subject of this entry is one T cell receptor beta chain. Its antigen is unknown. In TCRdb, the RT-PCR reads were re-called with MiXCR into one record per CDR3 protein. Found here are under 200,000 distinct CDR3 sequences, roughly 10% of them singletons; the top ten hold roughly a third. The CDR3 is 15 residues long. Per germline, CDR1 SGDLS and CDR2 YYNGEE. V lost 0 bases, J lost 8 bases, and 15 bases lay in between. This record belongs to a study of response to subunit inactivated influenza vaccine. Study-wide points: Authors suggested each seasonal flu vaccination may recruit only limited numbers of new T cells.

The clonotype comes from a man aged 50-75 years who received an inactivated influenza vaccine. The chain has TRBV9 and TRBJ2-1, with D tentatively TRBD2 (6 bases). The sample here was CD8+ T cells sorted from PBMCs, taken less than 25 months after vaccination. The CDR3 region is CASSVGGVVGDEQFF. CDR3 DNA sequence: TGTGCCAGCAGCGTAGGCGGGGTGGTGGGGGATGAGCAGTTCTTC.